This T cell receptor beta chain was recorded in a study of T cells after yellow fever vaccination. The CDR3 length is 14 residues. Germline V lookup: CDR1 MGHDK, CDR2 SYGVNS. Trimming removed 4 bases from V and 4 bases from J, with 14 bases in between. Study-level points and caveats: Within FACS-sorted repertoires, abundant clonotypes contaminating from the bulk population could be present. CD4 and CD8 compartments shared a small share of clonotypes, likely from convergent recombination. Subsequent booster samples again held most clones from primary vaccination (under 98% CD4, 88% CD8).

Synthesis of TCR cDNA relied on 5'RACE template switching, which attached a universal primer site and UMIs. One entry per CDR3 protein, called by TCRdb with MiXCR from the 5' RACE reads. The sample includes approximately 140,000 distinct CDR3 sequences, 6.5% to 8.5% of them seen just once. This clonotype was detected a few times. Its antigen is unidentified. The sequence was obtained from a man aged 25 to 45 who received the YFV17D yellow fever vaccine. The source was CD4+ T cells sorted from PBMCs, collected 5 days after the yellow fever booster vaccination. The chain carries TRBV25-1 and TRBJ2-7; the D call may be TRBD1 or TRBD2 (5 bases each). The CDR3: CASSATGTEYEQYF. The CDR3 nucleotides read TGTGCCAGCAGTGCGACCGGGACGGAATACGAGCAGTACTTC.